This entry is about one TCR beta chain. Trimming removed 4 bases from V and 6 bases from J; junction bases left unmatched: 5. This CDR3 has 15 amino acids. Germline V gene lookup returns CDR1 ENHRY and CDR2 SYGVKD. These data come from a study of post-analysis software for immune sequencing data. Unique molecular identifiers tagged the TCR beta cDNA libraries. TCRdb fed the PCR reads into MiXCR, producing one record per CDR3 protein. The repertoire includes around 160,000 distinct CDR3 sequences, under 40% of them detected once, and under 30% sits in the top ten. The rearrangement links TRBV10-3 to TRBJ2-2; 10 nucleotides agree with TRBD1. The TCR originated in a girl aged 5-17 years with multiple sclerosis. The material sequenced was blood, taken after autologous hematopoietic stem cell transplantation. CDR3 sequence reads: CAISGRDRGPGELFF. CDR3 nucleotides: TGTGCCATCAGTGGAAGGGACAGGGGACCCGGGGAGCTGTTTTTT.